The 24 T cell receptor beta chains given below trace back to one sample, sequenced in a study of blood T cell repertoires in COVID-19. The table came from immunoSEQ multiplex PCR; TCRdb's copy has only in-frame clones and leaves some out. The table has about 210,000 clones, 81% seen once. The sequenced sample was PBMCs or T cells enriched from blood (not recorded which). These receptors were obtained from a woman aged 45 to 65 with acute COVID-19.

The DNA for the CDR3 is TGTGCCAGCAGCTTAGGGGGACGGACTACGGGGCAGTACTTC. Its translation is CASSLGGRTTGQYF. V gene TRBV7-2 combines with J gene TRBJ2-7; weak D call: TRBD2 (6 bases). The CDR3 is 14 amino acids. V was cut by 1 base and J by 9 bases, with 16 bases left in between. The germline V gene encodes CDR1 SGHTA and CDR2 FQGNSA.

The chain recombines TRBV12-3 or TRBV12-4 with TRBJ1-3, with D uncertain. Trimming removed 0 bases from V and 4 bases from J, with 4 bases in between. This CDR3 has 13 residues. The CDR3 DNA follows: TGTGCCAGCAGTTTAGCGCAGGGAAACACCATATATTTT. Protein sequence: CASSLAQGNTIYF.

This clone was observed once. CDR3 DNA: TGTGCCAGCAGCTTGGACACAGACTACGAGCAGTACTTC. As protein: CASSLDTDYEQYF. J is TRBJ2-7 and V is TRBV5-6; no firm D call. The germline CDR1 and CDR2 sequences are SGHDT and YYEEEE. V lost 0 bases, J lost 3 bases, and 7 bases lay in between. The CDR3 sequence is 13 residues long.

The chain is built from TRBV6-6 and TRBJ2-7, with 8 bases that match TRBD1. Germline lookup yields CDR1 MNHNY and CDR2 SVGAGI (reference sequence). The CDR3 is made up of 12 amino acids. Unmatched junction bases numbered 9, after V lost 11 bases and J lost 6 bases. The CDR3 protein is CAGGQGGSEQYF. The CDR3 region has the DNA TGTGCCGGAGGACAGGGAGGCTCCGAGCAGTACTTC.

CDR3 in amino acids: CASSVRAGVNQPQHF. CDR3 DNA sequence: TGTGCCAGCAGTGTGCGCGCAGGGGTCAATCAGCCCCAGCATTTT. The V call is TRBV2, the J call TRBJ1-5; a possible D gene is TRBD1 (6 bases). This CDR3 spans 15 amino acids. V gave up 4 bases and J gave up 3 bases, with 13 bases separating them. The germline gives CDR1 SNHLY, CDR2 FYNNEI.

The CDR3 region has the DNA TGTGCCAGCAGCCGGGGGACTAGCGGGAGTCGTGGGCAGTTCTTC. Translated, it gives CASSRGTSGSRGQFF. The rearrangement joins TRBV28 to TRBJ2-1; 14 bases agree with TRBD2. Germline lookup yields CDR1 MDHEN and CDR2 SYDVKM. V lost 6 bases to trimming and J lost 12 bases; unmatched junction nucleotides: 10. There are 15 residues in the CDR3.

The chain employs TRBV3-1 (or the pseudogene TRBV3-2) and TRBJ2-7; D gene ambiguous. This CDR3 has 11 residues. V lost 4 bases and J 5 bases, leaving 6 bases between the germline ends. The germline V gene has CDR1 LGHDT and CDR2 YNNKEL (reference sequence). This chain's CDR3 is CASSLLNEQYF. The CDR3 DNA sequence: TGTGCCAGCAGCCTTTTAAACGAGCAGTACTTC.

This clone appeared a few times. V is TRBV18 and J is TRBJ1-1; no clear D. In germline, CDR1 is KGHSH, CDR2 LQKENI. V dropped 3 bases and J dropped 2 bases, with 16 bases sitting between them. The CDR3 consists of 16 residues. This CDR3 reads CASSPPSPGANTEAFF. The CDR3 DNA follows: TGTGCCAGCTCACCCCCTTCGCCGGGAGCCAACACTGAAGCTTTCTTT.

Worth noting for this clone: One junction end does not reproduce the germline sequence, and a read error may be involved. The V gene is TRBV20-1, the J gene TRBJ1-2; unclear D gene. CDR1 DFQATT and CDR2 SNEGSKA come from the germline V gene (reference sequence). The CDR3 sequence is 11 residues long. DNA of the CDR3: TGCAGTGCTAGGGATCCGGGGAGGAACCCCTTC. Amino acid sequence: CSARDPGRNPF.

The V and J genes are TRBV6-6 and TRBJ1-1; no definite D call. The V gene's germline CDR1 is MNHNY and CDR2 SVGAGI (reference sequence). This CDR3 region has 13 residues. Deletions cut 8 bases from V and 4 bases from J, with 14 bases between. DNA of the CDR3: TGTGCCAGCGGCCCTCTAAGAGGCACTGAAGCTTTCTTT. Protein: CASGPLRGTEAFF.

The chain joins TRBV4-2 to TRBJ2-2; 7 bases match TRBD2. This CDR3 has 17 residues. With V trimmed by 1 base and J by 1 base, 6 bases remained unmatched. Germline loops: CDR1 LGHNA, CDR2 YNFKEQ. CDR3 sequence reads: CASSQASSGKNTGELFF. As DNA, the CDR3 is TGTGCCAGCAGCCAAGCCTCAAGCGGGAAGAACACCGGGGAGCTGTTTTTT.

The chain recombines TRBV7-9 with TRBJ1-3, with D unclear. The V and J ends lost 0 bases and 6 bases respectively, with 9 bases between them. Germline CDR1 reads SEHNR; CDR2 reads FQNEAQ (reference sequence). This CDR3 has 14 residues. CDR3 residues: CASSLAGSENTIYF. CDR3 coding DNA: TGTGCCAGCAGCTTAGCAGGGAGTGAAAACACCATATATTTT.

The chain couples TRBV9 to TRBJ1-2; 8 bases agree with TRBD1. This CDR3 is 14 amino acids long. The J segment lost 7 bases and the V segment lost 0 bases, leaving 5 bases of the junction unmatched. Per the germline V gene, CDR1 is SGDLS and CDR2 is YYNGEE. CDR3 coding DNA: TGTGCCAGCAGCGTAGATGTGGGACAGGTTGGCTACACCTTC. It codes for CASSVDVGQVGYTF.

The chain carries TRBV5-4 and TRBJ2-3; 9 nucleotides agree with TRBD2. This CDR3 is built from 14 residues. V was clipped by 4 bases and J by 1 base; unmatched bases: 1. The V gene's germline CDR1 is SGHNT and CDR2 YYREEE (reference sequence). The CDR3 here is CASSERGGTDTQYF. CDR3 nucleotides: TGTGCCAGCAGCGAGCGGGGGGGCACAGATACGCAGTATTTT.

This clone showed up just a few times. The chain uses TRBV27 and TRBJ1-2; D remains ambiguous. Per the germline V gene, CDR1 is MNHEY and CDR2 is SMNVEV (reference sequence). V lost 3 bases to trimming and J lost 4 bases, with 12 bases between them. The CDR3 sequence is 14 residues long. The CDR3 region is CASSFTGRGYGYTF. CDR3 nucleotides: TGTGCCAGCAGTTTTACCGGACGGGGCTATGGCTACACCTTC.

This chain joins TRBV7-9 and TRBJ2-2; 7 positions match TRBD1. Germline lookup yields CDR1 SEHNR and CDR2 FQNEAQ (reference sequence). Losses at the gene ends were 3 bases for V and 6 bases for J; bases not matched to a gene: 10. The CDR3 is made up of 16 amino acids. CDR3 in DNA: TGTGCCAGCAGCTTCCACGGACAGGTCGGGCCCGGGGAGCTGTTTTTT. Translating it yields CASSFHGQVGPGELFF.

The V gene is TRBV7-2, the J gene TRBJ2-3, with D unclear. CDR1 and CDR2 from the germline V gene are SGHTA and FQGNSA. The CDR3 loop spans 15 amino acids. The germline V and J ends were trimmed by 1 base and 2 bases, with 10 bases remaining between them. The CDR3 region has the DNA TGTGCCAGCAGCTTAGATCTTCACACCACAGATACGCAGTATTTT. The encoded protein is CASSLDLHTTDTQYF.

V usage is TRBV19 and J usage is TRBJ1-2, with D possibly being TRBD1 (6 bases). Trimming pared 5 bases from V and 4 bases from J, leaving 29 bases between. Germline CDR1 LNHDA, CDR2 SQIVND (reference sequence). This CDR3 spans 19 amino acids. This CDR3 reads CASSRGSIGGGKRIYGYTF. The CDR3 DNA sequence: TGTGCCAGTAGTCGCGGCAGCATAGGGGGAGGGAAGCGTATCTATGGCTACACCTTC.

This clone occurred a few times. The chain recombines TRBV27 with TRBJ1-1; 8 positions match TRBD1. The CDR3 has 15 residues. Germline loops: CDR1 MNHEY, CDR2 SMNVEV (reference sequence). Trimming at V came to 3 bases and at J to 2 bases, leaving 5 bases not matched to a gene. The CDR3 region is CASSLAGGTNTEAFF. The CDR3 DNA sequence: TGTGCCAGCAGTTTGGCAGGGGGCACCAACACTGAAGCTTTCTTT.

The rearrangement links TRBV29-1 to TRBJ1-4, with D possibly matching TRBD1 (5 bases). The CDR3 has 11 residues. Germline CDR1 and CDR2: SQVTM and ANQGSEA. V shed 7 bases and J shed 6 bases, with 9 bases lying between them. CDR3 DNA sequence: TGCAGCGCGAGGGGTCATGAAAAACTGTTTTTT. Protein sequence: CSARGHEKLFF.

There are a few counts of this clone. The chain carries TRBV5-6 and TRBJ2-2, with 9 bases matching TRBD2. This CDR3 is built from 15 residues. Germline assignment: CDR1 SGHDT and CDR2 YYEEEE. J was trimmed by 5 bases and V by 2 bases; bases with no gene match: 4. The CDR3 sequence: CASSFGLAGTGELFF. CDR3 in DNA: TGTGCCAGCAGCTTTGGGCTAGCGGGGACCGGGGAGCTGTTTTTT.

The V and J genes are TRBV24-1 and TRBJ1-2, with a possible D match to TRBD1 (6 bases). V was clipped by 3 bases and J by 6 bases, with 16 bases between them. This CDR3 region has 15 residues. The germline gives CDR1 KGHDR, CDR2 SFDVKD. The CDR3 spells CATSDRSTGKNGYTF. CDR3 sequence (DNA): TGTGCCACCAGTGATCGATCCACAGGGAAAAATGGCTACACCTTC.

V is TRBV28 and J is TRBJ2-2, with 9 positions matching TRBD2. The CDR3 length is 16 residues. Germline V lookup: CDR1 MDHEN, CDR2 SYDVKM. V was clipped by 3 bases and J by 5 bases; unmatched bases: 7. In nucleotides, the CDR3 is TGTGCCAGCAGTTTTTTGGCGGGAGGGGGGACCGGGGAGCTGTTTTTT. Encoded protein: CASSFLAGGGTGELFF.

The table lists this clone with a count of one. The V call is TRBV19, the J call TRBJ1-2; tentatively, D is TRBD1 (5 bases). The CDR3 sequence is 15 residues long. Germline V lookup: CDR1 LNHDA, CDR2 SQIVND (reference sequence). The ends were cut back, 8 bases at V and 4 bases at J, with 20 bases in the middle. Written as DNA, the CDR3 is TGTGCCAGTTTCGCCCCCAGGGTTGGTTCCTATGGCTACACCTTC. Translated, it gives CASFAPRVGSYGYTF.